Listed below are T cell receptor beta chains from one sample, sequenced in a study of control samples from healthy donors and cancer patients. The table came from immunoSEQ multiplex PCR; TCRdb's copy has only in-frame clones and leaves some out. The sample yields 53,000 or so clones, about 85% seen once. The sequenced sample consisted of PBMCs. Source of these receptors: a man aged 55-75 years with head and neck cancer. CDR3s include the opening cysteine and the closing phenylalanine or tryptophan. The D gene is left open where the match is weak. Expanded clones are given a class, and other clones once, few, many or no size at all.

clone size	V gene	D gene	J gene	CDR3 DNA	CDR3 protein
.	TRBV6-6	TRBD2	TRBJ2-5	TGTGCCAGCACGGAGGGAGGGGAGACCCAGTACTTC	CASTEGGETQYF
.	TRBV7-2	TRBD1	TRBJ1-2	TGTGCCAGCCGCCGGGGGGGGACAGGGGTAAACTATGGCTACACCTTC	CASRRGGTGVNYGYTF
.	TRBV14	.	TRBJ2-1	TGTGCCAGCAGCCAAGTTCAGGGATCCTACAATGAGCAGTTCTTC	CASSQVQGSYNEQFF
.	TRBV21-1	.	TRBJ2-6	TGTGCCAGCAGCAAAGTTAGGGGACAGGCGGAGGCTGGGGCCAACGTCCTGACTTTC	CASSKVRGQAEAGANVLTF
.	TRBV29-1	TRBD1	TRBJ2-7	TGCAGCGTGGGGGCCGGGACAGGGGTCCGCGAGCAGTACTTC	CSVGAGTGVREQYF
.	TRBV19	TRBD2	TRBJ2-7	TGTGCCAGCGAGAGGTCTGCTAGCGGGAATAGGGGCGAGCAGTACTTC	CASERSASGNRGEQYF
.	TRBV7-2	.	TRBJ2-1	TGTGCCAGCAGCTCAGAGAGGCTCTCCAGGCAGTTCTTC	CASSSERLSRQFF
.	TRBV5-5	.	TRBJ2-7	TGTGCCAGCAGCTTGTCGGGGGTAAGCTCCTACGAGCAGTACTTC	CASSLSGVSSYEQYF
few	TRBV2	TRBD1	TRBJ2-5	TGTGCCAGCAGTATCGACAGGGGTACGGAGACCCAGTACTTC	CASSIDRGTETQYF
.	TRBV9	.	TRBJ1-3	TGTGCCAGCAGCGTACGAGGGAGCTCTGGAAACACCATATATTTT	CASSVRGSSGNTIYF
once	TRBV28	.	TRBJ1-1	TGTGCCAGCAGTTCACAGGCAACCTACACTGAAGCTTTCTTT	CASSSQATYTEAFF
.	TRBV13	TRBD1	TRBJ2-1	TGTGCCAGTAAGCCCCCGACAGGGCGCAATGAGCAGTTCTTC	CASKPPTGRNEQFF
.	TRBV28	.	TRBJ2-7	TGTGCCAGCAGTGCCCCCGGGACGGTCACCTACGAGCAGTACTTC	CASSAPGTVTYEQYF
.	TRBV4-1	TRBD1	TRBJ2-5	TGCGCCAGCAGCTCTAGACAGGGAAGGTCGTTAGAGACCCAGTACTTC	CASSSRQGRSLETQYF
.	TRBV5-1	TRBD2	TRBJ2-7	TGCGCCAGCAGCATGGATAGCGGGGGCATCAACCTCTCCTACGAGCAGTACTTC	CASSMDSGGINLSYEQYF
once	TRBV7-2	.	TRBJ2-2	TGTGCCAGCAGCTTATTAAACACCGGGGAGCTGTTTTTT	CASSLLNTGELFF
.	TRBV5-5	TRBD2	TRBJ2-3	TGTGCCAGCAGCTTGGGAGGGCTAGCGGGATCAGATACGCAGTATTTT	CASSLGGLAGSDTQYF
.	TRBV2	TRBD1	TRBJ1-4	TGTGCCAGCAGGACGCAGGGGGCGCGTGAAAAACTGTTTTTT	CASRTQGAREKLFF
.	TRBV19	.	TRBJ1-1	TGTGCCAGTAGAGCACAGGGCAGAATGAACACTGAAGCTTTCTTT	CASRAQGRMNTEAFF
.	TRBV28	.	TRBJ1-5	TGTGCCAGCAGCTTTGGTTGGGGTGGCAATCAGCCCCAGCATTTT	CASSFGWGGNQPQHF
.	TRBV3-1/TRBV3-2	.	TRBJ2-4	TGTGCCAGCAGCCAGTATTTCAAAAACATTCAGTACTTC	CASSQYFKNIQYF
.	TRBV5-4	.	TRBJ1-6	TGTGCCAGCAGCCCCAGGGTGGGAGATTCACCCCTCCACTTT	CASSPRVGDSPLHF
.	TRBV28	.	TRBJ2-3	TGTGCCAGCAGTCCCCTGGGGACAGATACGCAGTATTTT	CASSPLGTDTQYF
.	TRBV4-3	TRBD1	TRBJ2-7	TGCGCCAGCAGCCAACAAAGGACAGGCTCCTACGAGCAGTACTTC	CASSQQRTGSYEQYF
.	TRBV5-5	TRBD1	TRBJ2-7	TGTGCCAGCAGCCGGGGACAGGGCGAGCAGTACTTC	CASSRGQGEQYF
.	TRBV18	TRBD1	TRBJ1-4	TGTGCCAGCTCACCGCTTGGGACAGGGCGCGGAAGCGCTAATGAAAAACTGTTTTTT	CASSPLGTGRGSANEKLFF
once	TRBV7-9	TRBD1	TRBJ1-1	TGTGCCAGCAGCTTAGCGAAGGGGGCCTACACTGAAGCTTTCTTT	CASSLAKGAYTEAFF
.	TRBV6-6	TRBD1	TRBJ1-1	TGTGCCAGCAGTTCACAGGGGGGGACTGAAGCTTTCTTT	CASSSQGGTEAFF
.	TRBV28	TRBD1	TRBJ1-2	TGTGCCAGCAGTTTAACACAGGGGGGCGGGGGCTACACCTTC	CASSLTQGGGGYTF
.	TRBV27	TRBD1	TRBJ1-1	TGTGCCAGCAGGGACAGGGAGAACACTGAAGCTTTCTTT	CASRDRENTEAFF
.	TRBV6-6	TRBD1	TRBJ2-5	TGTGCCAGCACCATAGGGACAGTTCAAGAGACCCAGTACTTC	CASTIGTVQETQYF
.	TRBV7-2	.	TRBJ1-3	TGTGCCAGCAGCTTAGCGTACACCTCTGGAAACACCATATATTTT	CASSLAYTSGNTIYF
.	TRBV10-3	TRBD2	TRBJ2-1	TGTGCCATCAGTCCCTTTGTGGGAGGGCCGTATGAGCAGTTCTTC	CAISPFVGGPYEQFF
few	TRBV7-9	.	TRBJ2-2	TGTGCCAGCAGCCCAGGCAGGGAAACCGGGGAGCTGTTTTTT	CASSPGRETGELFF
.	TRBV2	.	TRBJ2-7	TGTGCCAGCACCTTGCATCCCGGTTACGAGCAGTACTTC	CASTLHPGYEQYF
.	TRBV19	.	TRBJ2-3	TGTGCCAGTAGTATAGATCATGGGGGGTGGGTCGGAGCAGATACGCAGTATTTT	CASSIDHGGWVGADTQYF
.	TRBV30	.	TRBJ2-3	TGTGCCTGGAGTGTAACAGGGCCAGATACGCAGTATTTT	CAWSVTGPDTQYF
.	TRBV5-1	TRBD1	TRBJ1-1	TGCGCCAGCAGCTCCAGGGGGCGCGAGGACACTGAAGCTTTCTTT	CASSSRGREDTEAFF
.	TRBV5-1	TRBD1	TRBJ1-2	TGCGCCAGCAGCTTGGACCCGACAGGGGGCAGATGGGGCTACACCTTC	CASSLDPTGGRWGYTF
.	TRBV18	.	TRBJ2-1	TGTGCCAGCTCACCACCGAATGTCCCCGGGAATGAGCAGTTCTTC	CASSPPNVPGNEQFF